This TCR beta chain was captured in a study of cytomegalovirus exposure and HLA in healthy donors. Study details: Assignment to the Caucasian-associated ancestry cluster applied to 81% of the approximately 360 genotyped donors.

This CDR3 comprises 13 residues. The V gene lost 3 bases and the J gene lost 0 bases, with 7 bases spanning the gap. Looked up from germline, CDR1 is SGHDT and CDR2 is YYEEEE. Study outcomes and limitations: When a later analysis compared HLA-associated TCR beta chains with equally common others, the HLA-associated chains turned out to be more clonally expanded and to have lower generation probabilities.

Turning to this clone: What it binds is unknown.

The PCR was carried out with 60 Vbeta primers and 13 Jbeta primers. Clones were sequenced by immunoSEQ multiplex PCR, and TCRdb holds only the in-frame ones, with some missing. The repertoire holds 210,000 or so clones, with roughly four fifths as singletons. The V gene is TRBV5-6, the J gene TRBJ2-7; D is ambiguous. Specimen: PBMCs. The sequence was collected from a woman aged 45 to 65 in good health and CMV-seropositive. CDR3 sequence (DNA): TGTGCCAGCAGCTCGGGTAACTCCTACGAGCAGTACTTC. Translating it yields CASSSGNSYEQYF.